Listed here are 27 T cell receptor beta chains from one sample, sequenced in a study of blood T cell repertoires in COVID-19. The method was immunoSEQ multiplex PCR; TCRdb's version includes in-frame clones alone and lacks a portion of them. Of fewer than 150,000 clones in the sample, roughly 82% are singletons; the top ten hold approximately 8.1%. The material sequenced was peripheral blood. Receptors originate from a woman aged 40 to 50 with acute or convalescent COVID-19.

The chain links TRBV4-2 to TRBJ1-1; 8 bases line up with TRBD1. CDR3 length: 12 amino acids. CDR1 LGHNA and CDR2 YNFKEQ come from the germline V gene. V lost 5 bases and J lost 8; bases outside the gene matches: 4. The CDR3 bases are TGTGCCAGCAGCACGCAGGGGGCGGAAGCTTTCTTT. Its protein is CASSTQGAEAFF.

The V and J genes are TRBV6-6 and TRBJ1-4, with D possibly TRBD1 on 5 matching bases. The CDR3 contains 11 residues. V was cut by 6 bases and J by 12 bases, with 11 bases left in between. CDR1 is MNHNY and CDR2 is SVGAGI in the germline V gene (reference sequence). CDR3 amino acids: CASSSTGELFF. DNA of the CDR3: TGTGCCAGCAGCAGTACGGGGGAACTGTTTTTT.

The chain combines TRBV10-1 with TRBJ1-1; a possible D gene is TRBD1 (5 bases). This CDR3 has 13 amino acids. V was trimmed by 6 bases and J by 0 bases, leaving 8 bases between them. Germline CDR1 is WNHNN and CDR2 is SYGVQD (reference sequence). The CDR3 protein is CASSLTVNTEAFF. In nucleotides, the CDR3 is TGCGCCAGCAGCCTGACAGTGAACACTGAAGCTTTCTTT.

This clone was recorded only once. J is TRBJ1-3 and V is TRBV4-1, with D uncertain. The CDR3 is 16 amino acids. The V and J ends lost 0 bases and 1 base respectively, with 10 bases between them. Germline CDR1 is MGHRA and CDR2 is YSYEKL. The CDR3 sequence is CASSQDREVSGNTIYF. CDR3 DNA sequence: TGCGCCAGCAGCCAAGATCGAGAGGTGTCTGGAAACACCATATATTTT.

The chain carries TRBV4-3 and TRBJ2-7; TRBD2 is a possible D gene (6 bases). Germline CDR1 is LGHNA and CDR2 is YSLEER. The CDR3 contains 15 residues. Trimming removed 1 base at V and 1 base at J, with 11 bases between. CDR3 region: CASSQGRGRSYEQYF. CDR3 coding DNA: TGCGCCAGCAGCCAAGGCCGGGGGAGGTCCTACGAGCAGTACTTC.

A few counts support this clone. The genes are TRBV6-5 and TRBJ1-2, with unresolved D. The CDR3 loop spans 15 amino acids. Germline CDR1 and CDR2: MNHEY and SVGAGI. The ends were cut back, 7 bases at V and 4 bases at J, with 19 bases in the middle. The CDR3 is CASTRGRGKSYGYTF. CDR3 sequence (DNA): TGTGCCAGCACTAGAGGGCGGGGAAAGAGCTATGGCTACACCTTC.

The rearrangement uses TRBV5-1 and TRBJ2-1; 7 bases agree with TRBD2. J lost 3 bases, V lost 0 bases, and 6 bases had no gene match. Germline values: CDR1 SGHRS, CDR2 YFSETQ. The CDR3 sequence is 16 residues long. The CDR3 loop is CASSLGYPGGYNEQFF. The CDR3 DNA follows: TGCGCCAGCAGCTTGGGATACCCGGGGGGCTACAATGAGCAGTTCTTC.

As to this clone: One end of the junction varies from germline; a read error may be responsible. This CDR3 reads CASREGTGVGNIQYF. In DNA form, the CDR3 reads TGTGCCAGCAGGGAAGGGACAGGGGTCGGAAACATTCAGTACTTC. V is TRBV6-1 and J is TRBJ2-4; 10 bases agree with TRBD1. The germline V gene encodes CDR1 MNHNS and CDR2 SASEGT. CDR3 length: 15 amino acids.

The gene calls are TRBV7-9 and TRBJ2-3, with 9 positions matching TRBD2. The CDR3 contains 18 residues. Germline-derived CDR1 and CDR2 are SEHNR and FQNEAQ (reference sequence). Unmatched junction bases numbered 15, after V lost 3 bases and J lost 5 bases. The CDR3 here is CASSFYPDGTSSRDTQYF. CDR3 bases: TGTGCCAGCAGCTTTTACCCCGACGGGACTAGCTCCCGAGATACGCAGTATTTT.

The CDR3 bases are TGCAGTGCTCTGCCTCAGGGGACGCAGTATTTT. It specifies CSALPQGTQYF. The gene calls are TRBV20-1 and TRBJ2-3; possible D gene TRBD1, 6 bases. The CDR3 has 11 amino acids. The germline V gene encodes CDR1 DFQATT and CDR2 SNEGSKA (reference sequence). V was pared by 5 bases and J by 9 bases, with 12 bases between.

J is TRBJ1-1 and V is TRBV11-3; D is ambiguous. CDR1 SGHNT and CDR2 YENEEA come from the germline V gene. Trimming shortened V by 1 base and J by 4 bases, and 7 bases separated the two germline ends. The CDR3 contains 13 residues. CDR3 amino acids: CASSLVAGTEAFF. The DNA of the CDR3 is TGTGCCAGCAGCTTAGTGGCGGGCACTGAAGCTTTCTTT.

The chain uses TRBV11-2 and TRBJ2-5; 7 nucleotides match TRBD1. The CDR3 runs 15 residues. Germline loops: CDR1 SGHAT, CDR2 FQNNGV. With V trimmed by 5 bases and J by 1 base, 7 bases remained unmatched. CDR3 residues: CASSPGTAFQETQYF. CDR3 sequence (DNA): TGTGCCAGCAGCCCGGGGACAGCCTTCCAAGAGACCCAGTACTTC.

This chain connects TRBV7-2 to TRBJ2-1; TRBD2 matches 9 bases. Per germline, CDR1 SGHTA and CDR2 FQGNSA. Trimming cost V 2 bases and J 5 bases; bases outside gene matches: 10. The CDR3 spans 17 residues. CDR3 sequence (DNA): TGTGCCAGCAGCTTAAGGGCGGGGGGGCCTGGAAACAATGAGCAGTTCTTC. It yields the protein CASSLRAGGPGNNEQFF.

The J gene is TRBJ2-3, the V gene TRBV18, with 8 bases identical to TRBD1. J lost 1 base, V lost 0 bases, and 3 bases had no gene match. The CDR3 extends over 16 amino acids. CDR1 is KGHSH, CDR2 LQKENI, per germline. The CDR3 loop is CASSPPETGGTDTQYF. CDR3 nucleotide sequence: TGTGCCAGCTCACCACCGGAGACAGGGGGCACAGATACGCAGTATTTT.

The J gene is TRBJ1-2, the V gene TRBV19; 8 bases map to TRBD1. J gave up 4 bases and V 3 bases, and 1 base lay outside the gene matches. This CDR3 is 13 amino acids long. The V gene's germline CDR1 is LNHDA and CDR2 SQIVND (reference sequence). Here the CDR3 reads CASSMDRAYGYTF. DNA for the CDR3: TGTGCCAGTAGTATGGACAGGGCCTATGGCTACACCTTC.

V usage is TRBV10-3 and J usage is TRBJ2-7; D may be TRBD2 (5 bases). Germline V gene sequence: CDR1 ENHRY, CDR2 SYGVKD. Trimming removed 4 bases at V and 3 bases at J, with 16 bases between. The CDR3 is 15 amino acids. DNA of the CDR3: TGTGCCATCAGTGGGACTGGCGGCGGAAACTACGAGCAGTACTTC. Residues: CAISGTGGGNYEQYF.

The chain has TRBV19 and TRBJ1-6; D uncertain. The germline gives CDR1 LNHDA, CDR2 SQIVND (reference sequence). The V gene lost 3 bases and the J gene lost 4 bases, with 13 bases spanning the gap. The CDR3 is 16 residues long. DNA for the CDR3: TGTGCCAGTAGTATTACTTTCGGGGATTATAATTCACCCCTCCACTTT. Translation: CASSITFGDYNSPLHF.

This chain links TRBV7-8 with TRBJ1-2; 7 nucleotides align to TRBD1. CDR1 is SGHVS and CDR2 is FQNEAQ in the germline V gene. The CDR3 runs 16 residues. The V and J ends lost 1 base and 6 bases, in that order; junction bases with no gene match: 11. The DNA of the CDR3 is TGTGCCAGCAGCTTAGTGGGAGGCAGGGGGTCTAATGGCTACACCTTC. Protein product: CASSLVGGRGSNGYTF. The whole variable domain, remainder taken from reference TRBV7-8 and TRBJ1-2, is GAGVSQSPRYKVAKRGQDVALRCDPISGHVSLFWYQQALGQGPEFLTYFQNEAQLDKSGLPSDRFFAERPEGSVSTLKIQRTQQEDSAVYLCASSLVGGRGSNGYTFGSGTRLTVV.

CDR3 nucleotide sequence: TGTGCCAGCAGCAATGGCGACAGTTTATGGAAGTCTTATTCACCCCTCCACTTT. Amino acids: CASSNGDSLWKSYSPLHF. V and J are TRBV21-1 and TRBJ1-6; TRBD1, as called in the table, went unchecked against the DNA. TRBV21-1 constitutes a pseudogene. This CDR3 has 18 amino acids.

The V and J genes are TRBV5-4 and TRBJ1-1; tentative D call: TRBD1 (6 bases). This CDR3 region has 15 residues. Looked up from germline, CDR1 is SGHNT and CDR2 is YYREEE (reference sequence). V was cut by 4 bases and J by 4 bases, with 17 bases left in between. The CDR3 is CASSARERGATEAFF. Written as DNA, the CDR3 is TGTGCCAGCAGCGCCCGCGAGCGGGGGGCCACTGAAGCTTTCTTT.

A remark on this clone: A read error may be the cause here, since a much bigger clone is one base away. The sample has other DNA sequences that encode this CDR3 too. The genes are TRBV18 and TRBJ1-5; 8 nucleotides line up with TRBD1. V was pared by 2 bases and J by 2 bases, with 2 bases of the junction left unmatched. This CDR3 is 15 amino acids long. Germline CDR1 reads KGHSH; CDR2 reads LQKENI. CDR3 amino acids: CASSPDRGGNQPQHF. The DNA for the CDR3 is TGTGCCAGCTCACCAGACAGGGGTGGCAATCAGCCCCAGCATTTT. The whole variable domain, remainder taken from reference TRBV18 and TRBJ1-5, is NAGVMQNPRHLVRRRGQEARLRCSPMKGHSHVYWYRQLPEEGLKFMVYLQKENIIDESGMPKERFSAEFPKEGPSILRIQQVVRGDSAAYFCASSPDRGGNQPQHFGDGTRLSIL.

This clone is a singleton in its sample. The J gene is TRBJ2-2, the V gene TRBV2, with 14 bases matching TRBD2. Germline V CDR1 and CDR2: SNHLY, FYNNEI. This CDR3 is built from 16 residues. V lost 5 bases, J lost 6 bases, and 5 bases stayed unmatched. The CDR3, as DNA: TGTGCCAGCAGTCCCCCGGGACTAGCGGGGGCCGGGGAGCTGTTTTTT. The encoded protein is CASSPPGLAGAGELFF. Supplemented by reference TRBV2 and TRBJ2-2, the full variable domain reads EPEVTQTPSHQVTQMGQEVILRCVPISNHLYFYWYRQILGQKVEFLVSFYNNEISEKSEIFDDQFSVERPDGSNFTLKIRSTKLEDSAMYFCASSPPGLAGAGELFFGEGSRLTVL.

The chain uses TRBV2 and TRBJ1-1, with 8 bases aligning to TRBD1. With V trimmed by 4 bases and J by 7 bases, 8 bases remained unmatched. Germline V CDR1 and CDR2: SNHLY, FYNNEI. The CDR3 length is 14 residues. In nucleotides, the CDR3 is TGTGCCAGCAGTGCCAGGGACAGGAATCGTGAAGCTTTCTTT. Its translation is CASSARDRNREAFF.

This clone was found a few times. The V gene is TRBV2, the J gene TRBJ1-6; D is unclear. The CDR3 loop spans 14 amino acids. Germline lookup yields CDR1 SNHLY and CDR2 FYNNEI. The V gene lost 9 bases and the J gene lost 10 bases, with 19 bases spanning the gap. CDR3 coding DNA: TGTGCCAGAAGCAACGGGGAGGGTACCTCACCCCTCCACTTT. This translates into CARSNGEGTSPLHF. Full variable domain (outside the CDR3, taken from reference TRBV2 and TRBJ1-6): EPEVTQTPSHQVTQMGQEVILRCVPISNHLYFYWYRQILGQKVEFLVSFYNNEISEKSEIFDDQFSVERPDGSNFTLKIRSTKLEDSAMYFCARSNGEGTSPLHFGNGTRLTVT.

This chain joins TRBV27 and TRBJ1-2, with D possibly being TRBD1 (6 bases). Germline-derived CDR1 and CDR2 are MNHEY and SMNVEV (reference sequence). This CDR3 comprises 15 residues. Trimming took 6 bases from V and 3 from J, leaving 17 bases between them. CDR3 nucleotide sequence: TGTGCCAGCAGCCAAGGGGGGGGGCGCTACTATGGCTACACCTTC. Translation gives CASSQGGGRYYGYTF.

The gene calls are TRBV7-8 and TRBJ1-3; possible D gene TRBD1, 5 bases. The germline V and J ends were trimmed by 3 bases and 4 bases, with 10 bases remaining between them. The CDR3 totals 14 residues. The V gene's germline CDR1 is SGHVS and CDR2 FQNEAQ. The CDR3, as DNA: TGTGCCAGCAGCTTCGGGGGAACGGGAAACACCATATATTTT. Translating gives CASSFGGTGNTIYF.

The CDR3 nucleotides are TGTGCCAGCAGATCCCTAGCTTTAATGTCCACAGATACGCAGTATTTT. It encodes CASRSLALMSTDTQYF. The genes are TRBV11-2 and TRBJ2-3, with a weak D call TRBD2 (5 bases). CDR3 size: 16 residues. Germline CDR1 SGHAT, CDR2 FQNNGV. Between the trimmed V and J ends, which lost 6 bases and 2 bases, there was a span of 18 bases.